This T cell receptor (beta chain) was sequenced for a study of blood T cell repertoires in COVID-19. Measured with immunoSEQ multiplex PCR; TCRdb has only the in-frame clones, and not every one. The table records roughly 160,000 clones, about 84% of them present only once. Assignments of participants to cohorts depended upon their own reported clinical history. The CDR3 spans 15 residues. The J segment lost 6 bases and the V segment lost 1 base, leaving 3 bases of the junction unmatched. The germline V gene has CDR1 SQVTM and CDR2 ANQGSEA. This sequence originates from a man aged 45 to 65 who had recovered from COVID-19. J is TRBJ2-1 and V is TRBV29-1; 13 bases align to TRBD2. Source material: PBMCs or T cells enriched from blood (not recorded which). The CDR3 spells CSVEATSGGPNEQFF. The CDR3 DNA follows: TGCAGCGTTGAAGCGACTAGCGGGGGGCCCAATGAGCAGTTCTTC.